A single TCR beta chain is shown here with its context. Antigen specificity is unknown. The treatment denotes: oral pan-JAK inhibitor, 5-10 mg twice daily. The CDR3 has 10 amino acids. The V end lost 4 bases, the J end lost 6 bases, and 6 bases lay between the germline ends. Per germline, CDR1 SQVTM and CDR2 ANQGSEA. This sample is part of a study of CD8+ T cells in alopecia areata. Study-wide points: Relative to normal scalp, lesional scalp, especially alopecia totalis/universalis, showed higher clonality. Scalp and blood samples kept many expanded lesional clones throughout tofacitinib.

cDNA prepared by RNA extraction and subsequent reverse transcription served as the template for sequencing. This table comes from immunoSEQ multiplex PCR, and its TCRdb copy is limited to in-frame clones, with some not included. The data contain approximately 42,000 clones, approximately 65% of them singletons. This rearrangement joins TRBV29-1 to TRBJ1-2, with D uncertain. Specimen: CD8+ T cells sorted from blood, collected at week 4, from a patient treated with tofacitinib. The origin of this receptor is a human donor with alopecia areata. CDR3: CSVVVDGYTF. CDR3 nucleotides: TGCAGCGTTGTCGTAGATGGCTACACCTTC.